This T cell receptor beta chain was retrieved from a study of long-term antiretroviral therapy in people with HIV. Study summary: Sampling started about a decade before the 2015 immediate-ART recommendation.

The junction had 4 bases not matched to a gene; V was cut back by 4 bases and J by 1 base. Per germline, CDR1 SGDLS and CDR2 YYNGEE. The CDR3 totals 15 residues. Researchers ran immunoSEQ v3.0 at survey level. The study targeted roughly 40,000-50,000 T-cell genomes per sample in sequencing. Using immunoSEQ multiplex PCR, the repertoire was profiled, and TCRdb retains in-frame clones only, with some absent. The repertoire consists of 11,000 to 15,000 clones, with over 75% occurring once and the leading ten covering roughly 10%. The sample here was unsorted PBMCs, taken 6.2 years after starting antiretroviral therapy. The receptor comes from a middle-aged man with HIV. V and J are TRBV9 and TRBJ2-3, with 9 bases fitting TRBD2. As DNA, the CDR3 is TGTGCCAGCAGCATCCGGACTAGCGGCACAGATACGCAGTATTTT. Translating it yields CASSIRTSGTDTQYF.